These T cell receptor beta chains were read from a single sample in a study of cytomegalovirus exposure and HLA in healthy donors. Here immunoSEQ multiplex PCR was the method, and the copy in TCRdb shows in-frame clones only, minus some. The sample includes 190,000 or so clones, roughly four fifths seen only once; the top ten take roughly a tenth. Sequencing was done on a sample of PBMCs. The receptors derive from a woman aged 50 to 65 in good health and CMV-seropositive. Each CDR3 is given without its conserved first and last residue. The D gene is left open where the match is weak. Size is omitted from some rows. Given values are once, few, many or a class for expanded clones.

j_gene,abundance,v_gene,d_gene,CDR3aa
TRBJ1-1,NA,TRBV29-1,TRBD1,SVGTGETEAF
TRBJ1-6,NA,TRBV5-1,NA,ASTEPGGAGSPLH
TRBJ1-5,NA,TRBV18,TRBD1,ASSPGQGPSNQPQH
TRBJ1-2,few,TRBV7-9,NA,ASSLGRGAGYT
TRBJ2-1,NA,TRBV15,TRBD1,ATSRNRGSNEQF
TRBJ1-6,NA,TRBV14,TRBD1,ASSQGQGVGSPLH
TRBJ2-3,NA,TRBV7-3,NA,ASSLNGGVADTQY
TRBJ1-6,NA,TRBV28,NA,ASSLLNSPLH
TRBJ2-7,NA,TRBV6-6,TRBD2,ASSYSLAVTYEQY
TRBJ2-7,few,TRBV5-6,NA,ASSLGSSPGGYEQY
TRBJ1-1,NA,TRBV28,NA,ASNPVMNTEAF
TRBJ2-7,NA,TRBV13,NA,ASSLYGEQY
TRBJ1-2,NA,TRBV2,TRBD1,ASRDRGFHGYT
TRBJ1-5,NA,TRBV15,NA,ATSRGQVGQPQH
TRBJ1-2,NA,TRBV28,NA,ASSLGTYGYT
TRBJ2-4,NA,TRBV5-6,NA,ASSFGNKNIQY
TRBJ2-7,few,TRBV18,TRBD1,ASSPQYGQGDEQY
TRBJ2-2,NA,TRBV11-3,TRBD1,ASSLNPGQGSDTGELF
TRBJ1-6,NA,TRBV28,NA,AIQGPYNSPLH
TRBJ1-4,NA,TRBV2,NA,ASSGDSLYEKLF
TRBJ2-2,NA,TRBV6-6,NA,ASSSARLNTGELF
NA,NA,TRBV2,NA,ASTLWGGSDEQY
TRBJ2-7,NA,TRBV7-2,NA,ASRDRGALPYEQY
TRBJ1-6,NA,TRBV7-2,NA,ASSFATVYNSPLH
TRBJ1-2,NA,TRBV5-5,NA,ASSPDRVTSPDYGYT
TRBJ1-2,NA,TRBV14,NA,ASSPADGHFYGYT
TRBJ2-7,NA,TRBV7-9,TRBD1,SSSPLTGLLASYEQY
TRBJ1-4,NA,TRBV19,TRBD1,ASSQGGRGNEKLF
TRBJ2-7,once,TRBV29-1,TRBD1,SVEGRRDRGAYEQY
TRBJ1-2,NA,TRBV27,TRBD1,ASKQGGDGYT
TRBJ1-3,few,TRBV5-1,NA,ASSLAGGNGNTIY
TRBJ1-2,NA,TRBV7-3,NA,ASSLGTNRDGYT
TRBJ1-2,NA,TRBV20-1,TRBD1,SAPTGVGYT
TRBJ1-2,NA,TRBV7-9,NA,ASSTSGASQWYT
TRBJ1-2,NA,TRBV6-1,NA,ASSAGEDVYYGYT
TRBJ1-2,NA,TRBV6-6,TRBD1,ASSSSGQGNYGYT
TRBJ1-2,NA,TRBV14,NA,ASSQVLAGAAFGYT
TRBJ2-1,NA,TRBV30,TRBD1,AWSVRYRGDLGNEQF
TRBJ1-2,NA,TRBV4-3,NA,ASSQAWGTYGYT
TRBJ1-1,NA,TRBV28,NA,ASSLWGDPNTEAF
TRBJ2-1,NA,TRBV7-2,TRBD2,ASSRGRTSGGGEQF
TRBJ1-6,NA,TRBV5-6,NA,ASSPTRKGVGNSPLH
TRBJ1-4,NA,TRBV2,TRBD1,ASSNRDRAEKLF
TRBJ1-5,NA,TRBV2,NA,ASSEVRGNQPQH
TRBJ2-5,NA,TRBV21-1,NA,ASSKTWRGGGETQY
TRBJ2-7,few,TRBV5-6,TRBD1,ASSTTGTAYEQY
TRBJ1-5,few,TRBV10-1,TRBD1,AGGDRGWHQH
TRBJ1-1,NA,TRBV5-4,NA,ASSSRRGNTEAF
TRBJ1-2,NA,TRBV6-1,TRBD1,ASSEETGLNYGYT